The 25 T cell receptor beta chains in this list originate from one sample, sequenced in a study of blood T cell repertoires in COVID-19. Here immunoSEQ multiplex PCR was the method, and the copy in TCRdb shows in-frame clones only, minus some. The sample gives about 74,000 clones, less than 95% of which show up once; more than 0.85% is in the top ten. The sample consisted of peripheral blood. The receptor set was obtained from a woman aged 45-65 years in a cohort sampled during active COVID-19.

The rearrangement uses TRBV21-1 and TRBJ2-3; the table's D call of TRBD2 was not tested on the DNA. TRBV21-1 is a known pseudogene. This CDR3 region has 16 residues. The CDR3 nucleotides are TGTGCCAGCAGGTGCTCTAGCGGTCCTAGCACAGATACGCAGTATTTT. It is translated as CASRCSSGPSTDTQYF.

V is TRBV6-1 and J is TRBJ2-3, with 11 bases matching TRBD2. CDR3 size: 16 residues. Per germline, CDR1 MNHNS and CDR2 SASEGT. V was pared by 0 bases and J by 5 bases, with 4 bases of the junction left unmatched. The CDR3 DNA reads TGTGCCAGCAGTGAAGCGTTAGGGACTAGCGGAGATACGCAGTATTTT. It specifies CASSEALGTSGDTQYF.

A single count supports this clone. The DNA of the CDR3 is TGCGCCAGCAGCTTAGAACAGGGGTTGAACACTGAAGCTTTCTTT. Translation: CASSLEQGLNTEAFF. The chain joins TRBV5-1 to TRBJ1-1; 7 nucleotides align to TRBD1. V was clipped by 2 bases and J by 0 bases; unmatched bases: 4. Germline lookup yields CDR1 SGHRS and CDR2 YFSETQ. The CDR3 has 15 amino acids.

The rearrangement uses TRBV28 and TRBJ1-4; D gene ambiguous. The germline V gene encodes CDR1 MDHEN and CDR2 SYDVKM. Trimming removed 6 bases at V and 6 bases at J, with 20 bases between. The CDR3 contains 16 residues. CDR3 amino acids: CASSPPGSLFHEKLFF. The CDR3 DNA reads as TGTGCCAGCAGCCCCCCGGGGAGCTTGTTTCATGAAAAACTGTTTTTT. The variable domain in full, with the rest retrieved from reference TRBV28 and TRBJ1-4, is DVKVTQSSRYLVKRTGEKVFLECVQDMDHENMFWYRQDPGLGLRLIYFSYDVKMKEKGDIPEGYSVSREKKERFSLILESASTNQTSMYLCASSPPGSLFHEKLFFGSGTQLSVL.

The V call is TRBV6-6, the J call TRBJ2-1, with 8 bases that match TRBD2. The CDR3 consists of 17 residues. V was pared by 5 bases and J by 5 bases, with 14 bases of the junction left unmatched. Germline loops: CDR1 MNHNY, CDR2 SVGAGI (reference sequence). The CDR3: CASSPPEILAGHNEQFF. Here the CDR3 DNA reads TGTGCCAGCAGTCCCCCCGAGATTCTAGCGGGCCACAATGAGCAGTTCTTC.

This rearrangement joins TRBV18 to TRBJ2-1; the D gene is possibly TRBD2 (6 bases). CDR1 KGHSH and CDR2 LQKENI come from the germline V gene. The CDR3 runs to 15 residues. Trimming removed 2 bases at V and 2 bases at J, with 10 bases between. CDR3 loop: CASSPVAGTYNEQFF. The CDR3 DNA sequence: TGTGCCAGCTCACCAGTGGCGGGAACCTACAATGAGCAGTTCTTC.

Only a few counts were recorded for this clone. This sequence joins TRBV11-3 and TRBJ2-2; TRBD2 aligns across 9 bases. Germline CDR1 is SGHNT and CDR2 is YENEEA. The CDR3 length is 17 residues. V lost 6 bases, J lost 5 bases, and 13 bases stayed unmatched. DNA for the CDR3: TGTGCCAGCAGGGAGAGGCTTAGCGGGAGTGGTACCGGGGAGCTGTTTTTT. This gives the protein CASRERLSGSGTGELFF.

The chain couples TRBV6-5 to TRBJ1-1, with D unresolved. The V gene lost 5 bases and the J gene lost 7 bases, with 11 bases spanning the gap. Germline V lookup: CDR1 MNHEY, CDR2 SVGAGI. The CDR3 extends over 12 amino acids. The CDR3 coding sequence is TGTGCCAGCAGTCCGGGTACCCTTGAAGCTTTCTTT. Residues: CASSPGTLEAFF.

The genes are TRBV4-1 and TRBJ1-1; no definite D call. This CDR3 has 15 residues. Germline loops: CDR1 MGHRA, CDR2 YSYEKL. Trimming shortened V by 0 bases and J by 5 bases, and 13 bases separated the two germline ends. Here the CDR3 reads CASSQEGAGWTEAFF. The DNA for the CDR3 is TGCGCCAGCAGCCAAGAAGGTGCGGGATGGACTGAAGCTTTCTTT.

The chain couples TRBV2 to TRBJ1-5; TRBD1 matches 7 bases. The CDR3 spans 15 residues. Germline V gene sequence: CDR1 SNHLY, CDR2 FYNNEI. Trimming cost V 9 bases and J 0 bases; bases outside gene matches: 8. CDR3 residues: CASSGQSHSNQPQHF. The CDR3 nucleotides read TGTGCCAGTTCGGGACAGAGCCATAGCAATCAGCCCCAGCATTTT.

The J gene is TRBJ1-6, the V gene TRBV6-6; no firm D call. Trimming shortened V by 6 bases and J by 5 bases, and 11 bases separated the two germline ends. The germline CDR1 and CDR2 sequences are MNHNY and SVGAGI (reference sequence). The CDR3 is 14 amino acids. In nucleotides, the CDR3 is TGTGCCAGCAGCCTCGCGGGAGATAATTCACCCCTCCACTTT. Residues: CASSLAGDNSPLHF.

This chain links TRBV28 with TRBJ1-5; the match to TRBD1 covers 7 bases. The V gene end was trimmed by 5 bases and the J gene end by 2 bases; junction bases not matched to a gene: 9. Per germline, CDR1 MDHEN and CDR2 SYDVKM. CDR3 length: 16 amino acids. DNA of the CDR3: TGTGCCAGCAGTCTCGCTCGACAGGGAGGCAATCAGCCCCAGCATTTT. Its translation is CASSLARQGGNQPQHF.

This chain connects TRBV7-6 to TRBJ2-7; 11 positions match TRBD2. Trimming removed 5 bases from V and 2 bases from J; junction bases left unmatched: 5. CDR1 SGHVS and CDR2 FNYEAQ come from the germline V gene. This CDR3 comprises 15 residues. CDR3 in amino acids: CASSRLTSGTYEQYF. Here the CDR3 DNA reads TGTGCCAGCAGCAGATTGACTAGCGGGACCTACGAGCAGTACTTC.

The gene calls are TRBV10-1 and TRBJ2-1, with D possibly TRBD2 on 6 matching bases. Germline CDR1 reads WNHNN; CDR2 reads SYGVQD (reference sequence). The CDR3 has 19 residues. V lost 0 bases and J lost 2, with 20 bases in between. The CDR3 nucleotides read TGCGCCAGCAGTGAGTCGACTCTCTTAGCGGCCTACACCTACAATGAGCAGTTCTTC. Translating it yields CASSESTLLAAYTYNEQFF.

This clone was counted a single time. This sequence joins TRBV27 and TRBJ1-2; 7 bases line up with TRBD1. Germline CDR1 MNHEY, CDR2 SMNVEV (reference sequence). V lost 6 bases to trimming and J lost 2 bases; unmatched junction nucleotides: 9. The CDR3 extends over 15 amino acids. The CDR3 nucleotides are TGTGCCAGCAGCCCGATCGCGACAGGGAACTATGGCTACACCTTC. This encodes CASSPIATGNYGYTF.

CDR3 in amino acids: CASSGQGDTGELFF. In DNA, the CDR3 is TGTGCCAGCTCGGGGCAGGGGGACACCGGGGAGCTGTTTTTT. The chain is built from TRBV18 and TRBJ2-2; 7 bases map to TRBD1. CDR3 size: 14 residues. Germline trimming cut 6 bases from V and 3 bases from J; bases unmatched to any gene: 4. Germline loops: CDR1 KGHSH, CDR2 LQKENI.

The V and J genes are TRBV7-8 and TRBJ1-5; 7 bases map to TRBD1. Trimming took 5 bases from V and 4 from J; bases not matched to a gene: 5. This CDR3 has 14 amino acids. Per germline, CDR1 SGHVS and CDR2 FQNEAQ. CDR3 sequence reads: CASSIGQANQPQHF. The CDR3 DNA follows: TGTGCCAGCAGCATAGGACAGGCTAATCAGCCCCAGCATTTT.

The chain couples TRBV5-6 to TRBJ2-6; D gene uncertain. Germline-derived CDR1 and CDR2 are SGHDT and YYEEEE. V was cut by 0 bases and J by 1 base, with 5 bases left in between. This CDR3 comprises 15 residues. CDR3: CASSLERSGANVLTF. CDR3 nucleotides: TGTGCCAGCAGCTTGGAACGGTCTGGGGCCAACGTCCTGACTTTC.

The chain uses TRBV27 and TRBJ1-1; D call uncertain. This CDR3 contains 14 residues. Germline V gene lookup returns CDR1 MNHEY and CDR2 SMNVEV (reference sequence). With 0 bases removed from V and 4 bases from J, the gap between germline ends came to 9 bases. CDR3 sequence (DNA): TGTGCCAGCAGTTTATCGGGCATTCTCACTGAAGCTTTCTTT. Translated, it gives CASSLSGILTEAFF.

V gene TRBV11-2 combines with J gene TRBJ2-1; 8 bases are shared with TRBD2. The germline V gene has CDR1 SGHAT and CDR2 FQNNGV. The CDR3 totals 16 residues. Trimming cost V 4 bases and J 4 bases; bases outside gene matches: 9. CDR3 sequence: CASSYERERSYNEQFF. The CDR3 DNA reads TGTGCCAGCAGCTATGAGCGGGAGCGAAGTTACAATGAGCAGTTCTTC. Looking up the rest from reference TRBV11-2 and TRBJ2-1 gives the full variable domain: EAGVAQSPRYKIIEKRQSVAFWCNPISGHATLYWYQQILGQGPKLLIQFQNNGVVDDSQLPKDRFSAERLKGVDSTLKIQPAKLEDSAVYLCASSYERERSYNEQFFGPGTRLTVL.

The rearrangement joins TRBV11-2 to TRBJ1-4, with D perhaps TRBD1 (6 bases). This CDR3 spans 15 amino acids. The germline V gene encodes CDR1 SGHAT and CDR2 FQNNGV. V was shortened by 5 bases and J by 4 bases, with 14 bases between the two germline ends. For the CDR3, the DNA is TGTGCCAGCAGCCCCCGACAGGTTATTAATGAAAAACTGTTTTTT. Its translation: CASSPRQVINEKLFF.

The chain employs TRBV28 and TRBJ2-1; 7 nucleotides agree with TRBD2. From germline, CDR1 is MDHEN and CDR2 SYDVKM. There are 12 residues in the CDR3. Trimming at V came to 8 bases and at J to 12 bases, leaving 10 bases not matched to a gene. The CDR3 loop reads CASYNEGGAQFF. CDR3 bases: TGTGCCAGCTATAATGAGGGAGGGGCGCAGTTCTTC.

This sequence joins TRBV7-8 and TRBJ1-5, with 8 bases identical to TRBD1. The germline V gene has CDR1 SGHVS and CDR2 FQNEAQ. V shed 5 bases and J 0 bases; nucleotides not matched to a gene: 6. The CDR3 is made up of 16 amino acids. The CDR3 loop reads CASSHLDRGSNQPQHF. The CDR3 region has the DNA TGTGCCAGCAGCCACCTCGACAGGGGTAGCAATCAGCCCCAGCATTTT. Full variable domain (rest looked up from reference TRBV7-8 and TRBJ1-5): GAGVSQSPRYKVAKRGQDVALRCDPISGHVSLFWYQQALGQGPEFLTYFQNEAQLDKSGLPSDRFFAERPEGSVSTLKIQRTQQEDSAVYLCASSHLDRGSNQPQHFGDGTRLSIL.

The genes are TRBV10-3 and TRBJ2-1; 7 bases are shared with TRBD2. This CDR3 contains 15 residues. The junction had 8 bases not matched to a gene; V was cut back by 6 bases and J by 3 bases. Germline loops: CDR1 ENHRY, CDR2 SYGVKD. The CDR3 bases are TGTGCCATCAGGGGGGACTACTCGGGCTACAATGAGCAGTTCTTC. It is translated as CAIRGDYSGYNEQFF.

The CDR3 region has the DNA TGTGCCAGCAGGTCCACAGGTGGAAGCAATCAGCCCCAGCATTTT. Its translation is CASRSTGGSNQPQHF. The chain carries TRBV4-2 and TRBJ1-5, with D possibly being TRBD1 (5 bases). Trimming shortened V by 6 bases and J by 1 base, and 13 bases separated the two germline ends. This CDR3 has 15 residues. CDR1 is LGHNA and CDR2 is YNFKEQ in the germline V gene.